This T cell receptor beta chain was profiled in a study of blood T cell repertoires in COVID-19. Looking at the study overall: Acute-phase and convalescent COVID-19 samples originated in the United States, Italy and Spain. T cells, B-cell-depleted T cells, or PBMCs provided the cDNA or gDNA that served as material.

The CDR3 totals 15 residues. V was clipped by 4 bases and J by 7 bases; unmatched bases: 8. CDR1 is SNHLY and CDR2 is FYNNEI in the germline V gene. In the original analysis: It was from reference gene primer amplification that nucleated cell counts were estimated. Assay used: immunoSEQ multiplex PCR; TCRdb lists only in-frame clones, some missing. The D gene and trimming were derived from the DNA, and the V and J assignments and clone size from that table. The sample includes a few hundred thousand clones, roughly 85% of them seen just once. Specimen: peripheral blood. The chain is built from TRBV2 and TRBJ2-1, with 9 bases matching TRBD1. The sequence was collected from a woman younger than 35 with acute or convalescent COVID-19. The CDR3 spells CASSGQGVEGNEQFF. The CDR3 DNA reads TGTGCCAGCAGTGGACAGGGGGTCGAAGGTAATGAGCAGTTCTTC.